This T cell receptor beta chain was documented in a study of shared clonotypes between healthy human individuals. General study results and limits: The authors expected sequencing depth to affect clonotype sharing among donors. Generation of non-shared clonotypes was less probable than generation of clonotypes shared by all four donors. Blood was the sole source, and tissue repertoires probably differ.

Germline V gives CDR1 SGHVS, CDR2 FQNEAQ. Trimming shortened V by 10 bases and J by 4 bases, and 4 bases separated the two germline ends. This CDR3 has 9 amino acids. The method was immunoSEQ multiplex PCR; TCRdb's version includes in-frame clones alone and lacks a portion of them. The sample lists about 2.3 million clones, roughly 90% seen once, with 0.37% in the top ten. Worth noting for this clone: The target antigen is unknown.

Sequencing was performed on naive CD4+ T cells from PBMCs. The subset was: CD45RA+ positively selected. This receptor was obtained from a man younger than 30 in good health. Some clones in this sample may be carry-over from other donors' samples. The chain employs TRBV7-8 and TRBJ2-5; D is ambiguous. The DNA for the CDR3 is TGTGCCACCTCAGAGACCCAGTACTTC. It encodes CATSETQYF.